This T cell receptor (beta chain) appears in the sequencing data of a study of blood T cell repertoires in COVID-19 (dated by TCRdb to 2018 to 2020). Background for the entire study: The collaborator samples originated in the United States, Italy and Spain and spanned the acute and convalescent phases of COVID-19. The material from the prospective study consisted of cDNA or gDNA derived from T cells, B-cell-depleted T cells, or PBMCs. The dataset comprised deeply sampled blood TCRbeta repertoires from subjects exposed to, actively infected with, or recovered from COVID-19. The repertoires were released in a freely available public database intended as a resource for research on the immune response to SARS-CoV-2. The samples were drawn from two sources: the first 160 participants of the ongoing ImmuneRACE study, and 950 to 1,500 subjects contributed by 6 global collaborators. Sample metadata almost always included a de-identified subject ID, COVID-19 status, age in years and sex. Where available, HLA class I and class II types were obtained from metadata supplied by the sample provider rather than from assay-based typing.

To note about this clone: Its antigen is unknown. The sample holds no much larger clone one base away, and base qualities are not on file.

TCRbeta CDR3 regions were amplified from genomic DNA by means of the immunoSEQ Assay, a bias-controlled multiplex PCR. For the original study's pipeline: The number of nucleated cells in each sample was estimated by amplification of reference gene primers within the assay. To quantify the absolute abundance of each unique TCRbeta CDR3 rearrangement, sequence reads were collapsed and filtered. For each sample, productive Simpson clonality was calculated by taking the square root of Simpson's diversity index across productive rearrangements. Sourced from immuneACCESS, this table was stored by TCRdb with only in-frame sequences that have V and J called. A share of the clones is absent; for the studies checked, an unresolved V gene accounts for under half, and the remainder has no known explanation. V and J calls and clone size are copied from that table; D and trimming were computed from the DNA. This sample is represented by more than 150,000 clones; roughly 87% of them were singletons. The biggest ten clones account for 8% to 13% of the sample.

In the prospective study, participants were roughly 18 to 95 years old, resided in about two dozen geographic areas of the United States, and were enrolled through a virtual design. To assign participants to cohorts, the prospective study relied on clinical history that participants themselves reported in a screening survey and a study questionnaire. For ImmuneRACE Cohort 3, a participant was defined as recovered based on two consecutive negative NP/OP PCR tests, clearance by a healthcare professional, or resolution of symptoms. Mobile phlebotomists in the prospective study collected whole blood, serum and a nasopharyngeal or oropharyngeal swab from every participant. Participants in the prospective study had the option to provide additional blood draws and questionnaires over an approximately 2-month period. Before DNA extraction, prospective study blood samples were shipped either frozen or at room temperature.

From its cysteine to its phenylalanine, the CDR3 spans 14 amino acids. Only the CDR3 portion is preserved as DNA: 42 bases, with reading frame beginning at the first base. V was cut back by 5 bases and J by 4 bases, leaving a gap of 12 bases between them. CDR1 SEHNR and CDR2 FQNEAQ are derived from the germline V gene (reference sequence). The study at large found these results: The amount of clinical and demographic metadata varied by source and participant and was provided uncurated.

The clonotype originates from a man aged 50 to 60 who had recovered from COVID-19. Sequencing was done on a sample of PBMCs or T cells enriched from blood (not recorded which). The sequence is built from TRBV7-9 and TRBJ2-1, with TRBD2 perhaps the D gene, on 5 matching bases. The CDR3: CASSSGATYNEQFF. The DNA reads as follows: TGTGCCAGCAGCAGCGGCGCGACGTACAATGAGCAGTTCTTC.